The 12 T cell receptor beta chains presented below share a single source sample, sequenced in a study of blood T cell repertoires in COVID-19. Some clones are missing from TCRdb's copy, which holds only in-frame ones; the method was immunoSEQ multiplex PCR. Of a few hundred thousand clones in the sample, about 88% were seen once. Sequenced input: PBMCs or T cells enriched from blood (not recorded which). The receptors derive from a woman in her forties or fifties who had recovered from COVID-19.

This chain connects TRBV19 to TRBJ1-4; tentative D call: TRBD1 (6 bases). Trimming took off 5 bases at V and 10 bases at J, with 20 bases between the two ends. CDR1 LNHDA and CDR2 SQIVND come from the germline V gene (reference sequence). The CDR3 consists of 15 residues. CDR3 sequence (DNA): TGTGCCAGTAGTCCACAAAGCCTAACAGGGAGAAAACTGTTTTTT. The encoded protein is CASSPQSLTGRKLFF.

The chain employs TRBV18 and TRBJ2-7, with 7 positions matching TRBD2. Germline assignment: CDR1 KGHSH and CDR2 LQKENI. V lost 6 bases and J lost 4; bases outside the gene matches: 9. This CDR3 is built from 14 residues. CDR3 sequence (DNA): TGTGCCAGCTCCAGAGGGCGGGAGTATTACGAGCAGTACTTC. It translates to CASSRGREYYEQYF.

This chain joins TRBV19 and TRBJ2-2; D gene ambiguous. V dropped 3 bases and J dropped 0 bases, with 8 bases sitting between them. The germline V gene has CDR1 LNHDA and CDR2 SQIVND (reference sequence). The CDR3 spans 15 residues. The CDR3 reads CASSIFHSNTGELFF. DNA of the CDR3: TGTGCCAGTAGTATTTTCCACTCGAACACCGGGGAGCTGTTTTTT.

The V gene is TRBV21-1, the J gene TRBJ1-1; the tabulated D call, TRBD1, remains unverified against the DNA. TRBV21-1 corresponds to a pseudogene. This CDR3 has 15 residues. CDR3 region: CASSKVWTGRTEAFF. The CDR3 DNA sequence: TGTGCCAGCAGCAAAGTTTGGACAGGGAGAACTGAAGCTTTCTTT.

The chain combines TRBV6-2 or TRBV6-3 with TRBJ1-1, with 7 bases identical to TRBD1. Germline CDR1 MNHEY, CDR2 SVGEGT. With 5 bases clipped from V and 3 bases from J, the junction kept 3 bases outside the gene matches. The CDR3 is 13 amino acids. The CDR3 reads CASSRQGDTEAFF. The DNA of the CDR3 is TGTGCCAGCAGTCGGCAGGGGGACACTGAAGCTTTCTTT.

The CDR3 protein is CASSRRDTSSYEQYF. In nucleotides, the CDR3 is TGTGCCAGTAGTCGCCGGGACACCTCCTCCTACGAGCAGTACTTC. This sequence joins TRBV19 and TRBJ2-7, with a tentative D call TRBD1 (6 bases). V lost 5 bases and J 0 bases, leaving 14 bases between the germline ends. Germline V CDR1 and CDR2: LNHDA, SQIVND (reference sequence). The CDR3 covers 15 residues.

The V gene is TRBV7-2, the J gene TRBJ2-7, with TRBD2 matching over 10 bases. This CDR3 has 17 residues. Per germline, CDR1 SGHTA and CDR2 FQGNSA. J gave up 2 bases and V 0 bases, and 7 bases lay outside the gene matches. The CDR3 sequence: CASSLAGLAGDPYEQYF. Written as DNA, the CDR3 is TGTGCCAGCAGCTTAGCGGGGCTAGCGGGAGATCCCTACGAGCAGTACTTC.

The rearrangement joins TRBV15 to TRBJ2-1; tentatively, D is TRBD2 (6 bases). The germline V gene has CDR1 LNHNV and CDR2 YYDKDF (reference sequence). Trimming removed 3 bases from V and 3 bases from J, with 12 bases in between. This CDR3 has 15 residues. The CDR3 here is CATSRPLANYNEQFF. The DNA for the CDR3 is TGTGCCACCAGCAGGCCTCTAGCGAACTACAATGAGCAGTTCTTC.

This sequence joins TRBV6-5 and TRBJ1-6; TRBD1 aligns across 7 bases. CDR1 is MNHEY, CDR2 SVGAGI, per germline. The ends lost 8 bases at V and 6 bases at J; junction bases unmatched: 7. The CDR3 length is 14 residues. CDR3 protein: CASGWGQSNSPLHF. The CDR3 DNA reads TGTGCCAGCGGATGGGGACAGTCTAATTCACCCCTCCACTTT.

The gene calls are TRBV7-2 and TRBJ1-1; D is possibly TRBD1 (6 bases). This CDR3 comprises 13 residues. CDR1 is SGHTA, CDR2 FQGNSA, per germline. V was cut by 6 bases and J by 3 bases, with 11 bases left in between. The CDR3 nucleotides read TGTGCCAGCAGACAACAGGGAGACACTGAAGCTTTCTTT. Translating it yields CASRQQGDTEAFF.

The V gene is TRBV28, the J gene TRBJ2-7; possible D gene TRBD2, 6 bases. Germline assignment: CDR1 MDHEN and CDR2 SYDVKM. CDR3 length: 16 amino acids. Trimming took 7 bases from V and 2 from J, leaving 21 bases between them. Written as DNA, the CDR3 is TGTGCCAGCAACTCCCCTAAAGGGAGGCGGACCTACGAGCAGTACTTC. It yields the protein CASNSPKGRRTYEQYF.

V and J are TRBV13 and TRBJ2-2; the D gene is possibly TRBD2 (6 bases). This CDR3 comprises 14 residues. Germline values: CDR1 PRHDT, CDR2 FYEKMQ (reference sequence). V lost 8 bases and J 0 bases, leaving 10 bases between the germline ends. CDR3 sequence (DNA): TGTGCCAGCGGTCGGGGGACGAACACCGGGGAGCTGTTTTTT. The encoded protein is CASGRGTNTGELFF.